These 6 T cell receptor beta chains share one sample of origin, sequenced in a study of tumor and adjacent non-tumor tissue in lung cancer. No cell sorting was done before RNA was extracted from the tissue. Three rounds of nested PCR, following a modified ARM-PCR protocol, produced the TCRbeta library. TCRdb reprocessed the multiplex PCR reads via MiXCR and lists one record per CDR3 protein. The top ten hold around a sixth of the sample, which has over 110,000 distinct CDR3 sequences, around 66% seen once. Sequencing was carried out using lung tumor tissue. These receptors all come from a man in his fifties or sixties with small cell lung cancer.

This clonotype was detected a few times. The chain recombines TRBV10-3 with TRBJ2-1, with 8 bases aligning to TRBD1. J lost 5 bases, V lost 6 bases, and 3 bases had no gene match. The CDR3 has 13 residues. Germline lookup yields CDR1 ENHRY and CDR2 SYGVKD. For the CDR3, the DNA is TGTGCCATCAGCTCACAGGGGGACAATGAGCAGTTCTTC. Translating gives CAISSQGDNEQFF.

For this clonotype: A read error may produce the germline difference seen at one junction end. The chain joins TRBV6-6 to TRBJ2-7, with D perhaps TRBD1 (6 bases). This CDR3 comprises 14 residues. CDR1 and CDR2 (germline): MNHNY, SVGAGI (reference sequence). The CDR3 loop is CTSSLNRVPGEQYF. In DNA, the CDR3 is TGTACCAGCAGCCTTAACAGGGTTCCGGGGGAGCAGTACTTC.

Worth noting for this clonotype: The conserved phenylalanine or tryptophan normally closing the CDR3 is absent here, so this likely arose from a read error. The gene calls are TRBV13 and TRBJ1-1; perhaps TRBD1 as D (5 bases). The CDR3 has 17 amino acids. The germline V and J ends were trimmed by 6 bases and 3 bases, with 23 bases remaining between them. CDR1 and CDR2 (germline): PRHDT, FYEKMQ (reference sequence). This CDR3 reads CASSPRVGVRGYTEAFS. In nucleotides, the CDR3 is TGTGCCAGCAGTCCTCGCGTAGGGGTTCGTGGGTACACTGAAGCTTTCTCT.

Turning to this clonotype: One junction end disagrees with the germline gene, perhaps due to a read error. The chain joins TRBV18 to TRBJ1-1, with D perhaps TRBD1 (5 bases). Germline-derived CDR1 and CDR2 are KGHSH and LQKENI. The CDR3 runs to 14 residues. The CDR3 here is CVSSPGPGSTEAFF. In DNA, the CDR3 is TGTGTCAGCTCACCAGGGCCGGGGAGCACTGAAGCTTTCTTT.

There are a few counts of this clonotype. Germline and junction disagree at one end, which may indicate a read error. J is TRBJ2-3 and V is TRBV24-1; D is uncertain. The germline CDR1 and CDR2 sequences are KGHDR and SFDVKD. The CDR3 totals 11 residues. The CDR3 loop reads CTTSVGDTQYF. Here the CDR3 DNA reads TGTACCACCAGTGTAGGAGATACGCAGTATTTT.

The sample holds a few counts of this clonotype. This chain uses TRBV4-2 with TRBJ2-2; TRBD1 is a possible D gene (6 bases). Germline V gene sequence: CDR1 LGHNA, CDR2 YNFKEQ. This CDR3 has 15 residues. The V gene lost 3 bases and the J gene lost 1 base, with 9 bases spanning the gap. This chain's CDR3 is CASSHQDRNTGELFF. The CDR3 DNA is TGTGCCAGCAGCCACCAGGACAGGAACACCGGGGAGCTGTTTTTT.